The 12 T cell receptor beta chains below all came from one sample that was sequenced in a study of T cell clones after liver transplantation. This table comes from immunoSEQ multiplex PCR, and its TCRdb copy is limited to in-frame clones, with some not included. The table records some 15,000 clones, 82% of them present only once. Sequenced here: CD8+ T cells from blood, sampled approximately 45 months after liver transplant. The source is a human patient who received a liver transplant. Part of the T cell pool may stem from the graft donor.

The CDR3 coding sequence is TGTGCCAGTAGTGATGGGACACTCAATCAGCCCCAGCATTTT. It specifies CASSDGTLNQPQHF. The chain is built from TRBV19 and TRBJ1-5, with D perhaps TRBD1 (6 bases). The length of the CDR3 is 14 residues. V was trimmed by 5 bases and J by 3 bases, leaving 11 bases between them. Germline-derived CDR1 and CDR2 are LNHDA and SQIVND (reference sequence).

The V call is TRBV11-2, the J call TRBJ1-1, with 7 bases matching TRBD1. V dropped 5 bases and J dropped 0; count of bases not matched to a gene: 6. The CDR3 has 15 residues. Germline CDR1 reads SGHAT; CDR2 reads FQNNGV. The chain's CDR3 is CASSPFRGMNTEAFF. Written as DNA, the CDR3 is TGTGCCAGCAGCCCGTTCAGGGGGATGAACACTGAAGCTTTCTTT.

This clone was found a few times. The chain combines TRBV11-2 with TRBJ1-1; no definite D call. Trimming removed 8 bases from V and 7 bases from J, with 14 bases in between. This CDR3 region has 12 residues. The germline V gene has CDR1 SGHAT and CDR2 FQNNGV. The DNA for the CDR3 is TGTGCCAGCCTGCAAATGGGCTTTGAAGCTTTCTTT. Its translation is CASLQMGFEAFF.

This CDR3 reads CASSLRVTPYEQYF. The CDR3 coding sequence is TGTGCCAGCAGTTTAAGGGTAACCCCCTACGAGCAGTACTTC. This chain links TRBV28 with TRBJ2-7, with unresolved D. The germline gives CDR1 MDHEN, CDR2 SYDVKM. The CDR3 contains 14 residues. Trimming left V 2 bases short and J 2 bases short, with 10 bases between.

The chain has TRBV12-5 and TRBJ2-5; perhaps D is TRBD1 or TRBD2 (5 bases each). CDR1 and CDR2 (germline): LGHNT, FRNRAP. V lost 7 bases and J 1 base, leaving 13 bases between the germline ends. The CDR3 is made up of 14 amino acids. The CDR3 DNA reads TGTGCTAGTGAGGCTTGGGACGGCCAAGAGACCCAGTACTTC. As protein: CASEAWDGQETQYF.

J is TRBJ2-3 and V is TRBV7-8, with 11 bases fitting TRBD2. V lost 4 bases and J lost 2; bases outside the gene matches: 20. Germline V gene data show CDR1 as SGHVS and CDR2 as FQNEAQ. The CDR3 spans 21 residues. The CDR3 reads CASSSLTGTSGSPSITDTQYF. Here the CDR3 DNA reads TGTGCCAGCAGCTCTCTGACAGGAACTAGCGGGAGCCCCTCTATCACAGATACGCAGTATTTT.

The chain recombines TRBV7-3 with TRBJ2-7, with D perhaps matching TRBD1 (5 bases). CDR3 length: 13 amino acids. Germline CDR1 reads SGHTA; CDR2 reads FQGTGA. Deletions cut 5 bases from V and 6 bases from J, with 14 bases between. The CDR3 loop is CASSPDTLAEQYF. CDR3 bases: TGTGCCAGCAGCCCGGACACTCTTGCCGAGCAGTACTTC.

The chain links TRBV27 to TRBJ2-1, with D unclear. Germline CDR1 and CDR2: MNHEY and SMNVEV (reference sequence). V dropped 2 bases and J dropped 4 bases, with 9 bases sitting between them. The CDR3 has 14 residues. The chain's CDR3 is CASSLNGRYNEQFF. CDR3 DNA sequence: TGTGCCAGCAGTTTAAACGGGCGATACAATGAGCAGTTCTTC.

Written as DNA, the CDR3 is TGTGCCAGCAGTTCTTTACCGAGGGGGGGGCTCGAAAAACTGTTTTTT. It encodes CASSSLPRGGLEKLFF. The rearrangement joins TRBV28 to TRBJ1-4, with D perhaps matching TRBD1 (6 bases). V was clipped by 4 bases and J by 8 bases, with 20 bases between them. The germline gives CDR1 MDHEN, CDR2 SYDVKM. This CDR3 is 16 amino acids long.

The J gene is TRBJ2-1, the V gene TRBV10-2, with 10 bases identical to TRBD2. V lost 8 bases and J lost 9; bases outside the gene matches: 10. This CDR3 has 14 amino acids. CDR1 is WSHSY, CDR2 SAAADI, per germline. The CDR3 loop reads CASELAGTPGEQFF. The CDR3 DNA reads TGCGCCAGCGAACTAGCGGGAACTCCTGGTGAGCAGTTCTTC.

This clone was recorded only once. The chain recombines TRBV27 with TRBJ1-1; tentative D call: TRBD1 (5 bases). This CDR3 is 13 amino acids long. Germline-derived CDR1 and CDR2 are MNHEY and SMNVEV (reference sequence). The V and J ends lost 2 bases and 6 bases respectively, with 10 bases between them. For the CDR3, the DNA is TGTGCCAGCAGTTTAATGGGGGGGGCTGAAGCTTTCTTT. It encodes CASSLMGGAEAFF.

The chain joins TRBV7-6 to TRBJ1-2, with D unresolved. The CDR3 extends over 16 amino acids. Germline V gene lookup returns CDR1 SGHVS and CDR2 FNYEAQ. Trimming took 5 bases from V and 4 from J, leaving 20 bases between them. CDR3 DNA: TGTGCCAGCAGCGCGTTCATATCTCGAAAGACCTATGGCTACACCTTC. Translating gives CASSAFISRKTYGYTF.